A single sample gave rise to the 32 T cell receptor beta chains below, sequenced in a study of T cell responses to AZD1222 COVID-19 vaccine (dated by TCRdb to the early 2020s). The protocol used for the library was the immunoSEQ multiplex PCR assay. This is the immuneACCESS table as TCRdb keeps it, with only in-frame sequences that have V and J called. A part of the clones is gone; compared with another copy, unresolved V genes explain less than half, and the rest is unexplained. The table for this sample lists some 130,000 clones; 90% to 95% of them were counted only once. The top ten clones comprise 6% to 7% of the sample. The sample's time point label is to be understood as: about 28 days (+/-7) after the second vaccine dose. Sequencing was performed on peripheral blood, taken 28 days after the second AZD1222 dose. Receptor source: an adult who received the AZD1222 COVID-19 vaccine.

V and J are TRBV6-6 and TRBJ1-1, with a possible D match to TRBD1 (6 bases). Germline V gives CDR1 MNHNY, CDR2 SVGAGI (reference sequence). This CDR3 contains 16 residues. The V end lost 1 base, the J end lost 1 base, and 13 bases lay between the germline ends. CDR3 DNA sequence: TGTGCCAGCAGTTACTGGGGGACACAAACGAACACTGAAGCTTTCTTT. Residues: CASSYWGTQTNTEAFF.

The chain is built from TRBV11-2 and TRBJ2-1; 7 nucleotides align to TRBD2. CDR1 and CDR2 from the germline V gene are SGHAT and FQNNGV. The CDR3 covers 15 residues. J was trimmed by 5 bases and V by 8 bases; bases with no gene match: 12. The CDR3: CASSTGAGVNNEQFF. For the CDR3, the DNA is TGTGCCAGCTCCACCGGGGCGGGGGTGAACAATGAGCAGTTCTTC. Full variable domain (rest looked up from reference TRBV11-2 and TRBJ2-1): EAGVAQSPRYKIIEKRQSVAFWCNPISGHATLYWYQQILGQGPKLLIQFQNNGVVDDSQLPKDRFSAERLKGVDSTLKIQPAKLEDSAVYLCASSTGAGVNNEQFFGPGTRLTVL.

The chain uses TRBV30 and TRBJ1-3; maybe TRBD1 (5 bases). CDR3 size: 13 residues. Germline-derived CDR1 and CDR2 are GTSNPN and SVGIG (reference sequence). The V end was cut by 6 bases, the J end by 0 bases, with 9 bases between. The CDR3 sequence: CACQGVSGNTIYF. CDR3 DNA sequence: TGTGCCTGCCAAGGGGTCTCTGGAAACACCATATATTTT.

This clone was recorded once. The chain has TRBV30 and TRBJ1-1; no definite D call. CDR1 and CDR2 (germline): GTSNPN, SVGIG (reference sequence). The CDR3 spans 13 residues. Trimming stripped 3 bases from V and 1 base from J, with 9 bases between. CDR3 sequence (DNA): TGTGCCTGGAGCTTTAGTGAGAACACTGAAGCTTTCTTT. Translated: CAWSFSENTEAFF.

This chain links TRBV4-1 with TRBJ1-1; unclear D gene. The CDR3 is made up of 18 amino acids. V lost 3 bases and J 1 base, leaving 21 bases between the germline ends. Germline loops: CDR1 MGHRA, CDR2 YSYEKL. CDR3 sequence: CASSQDPVGFSSNTEAFF. The DNA of the CDR3 is TGCGCCAGCAGCCAGGACCCTGTGGGATTTTCGTCGAACACTGAAGCTTTCTTT.

The chain has TRBV7-2 and TRBJ2-1; D gene uncertain. The CDR3 extends over 14 amino acids. The V and J ends lost 4 bases and 5 bases respectively, with 12 bases between them. Germline CDR1 and CDR2: SGHTA and FQGNSA. DNA for the CDR3: TGTGCCAGCAGCTCCCCGCTCAGAGACAATGAGCAGTTCTTC. Translated, it gives CASSSPLRDNEQFF.

The chain couples TRBV28 to TRBJ2-7; the match to TRBD1 covers 9 bases. The germline CDR1 and CDR2 sequences are MDHEN and SYDVKM. The V segment lost 4 bases and the J segment 2 bases; nucleotides outside the gene matches: 3. The CDR3 has 14 residues. The CDR3 region has the DNA TGTGCCAGCAGTTACAGGGGGCTGGCCTACGAGCAGTACTTC. It is translated as CASSYRGLAYEQYF.

The V and J genes are TRBV6-6 and TRBJ1-5; 7 bases agree with TRBD1. The V and J ends lost 5 bases and 5 bases, in that order; junction bases with no gene match: 9. This CDR3 comprises 15 residues. Per germline, CDR1 MNHNY and CDR2 SVGAGI (reference sequence). CDR3 in DNA: TGTGCCAGCAGTGGACAGGACGTGGGGGATCAGCCCCAGCATTTT. Residues: CASSGQDVGDQPQHF.

The V gene is TRBV6-6, the J gene TRBJ1-6, with D uncertain. V lost 3 bases and J lost 2, with 8 bases in between. CDR1 and CDR2 from the germline V gene are MNHNY and SVGAGI (reference sequence). The CDR3 length is 15 residues. DNA of the CDR3: TGTGCCAGCAGTTATGGCACGGCCTATAATTCACCCCTCCACTTT. Amino acid sequence: CASSYGTAYNSPLHF.

The J gene is TRBJ1-6, the V gene TRBV19; D ambiguous. CDR3 size: 15 residues. Looked up from germline, CDR1 is LNHDA and CDR2 is SQIVND (reference sequence). V dropped 5 bases and J dropped 5 bases, with 13 bases sitting between them. The CDR3 loop reads CASSPSGNNNSPLHF. The DNA of the CDR3 is TGTGCCAGTAGTCCCTCCGGAAACAATAATTCACCCCTCCACTTT.

The V call is TRBV13, the J call TRBJ1-5, with D tentatively TRBD1 (5 bases). Germline loops: CDR1 PRHDT, CDR2 FYEKMQ (reference sequence). The CDR3 is made up of 18 amino acids. The ends were cut back, 2 bases at V and 11 bases at J, with 28 bases in the middle. This CDR3 reads CASSLRAAGVRVGLAQHF. CDR3 in DNA: TGTGCCAGCAGCTTAAGGGCGGCGGGGGTCCGTGTTGGTTTGGCCCAGCATTTT.

This chain uses TRBV9 with TRBJ1-2; D unclear. The CDR3 sequence is 13 residues long. V lost 0 bases, J lost 2 bases, and 5 bases lay in between. Germline assignment: CDR1 SGDLS and CDR2 YYNGEE. The CDR3 loop is CASSVVWNYGYTF. The CDR3 coding sequence is TGTGCCAGCAGCGTAGTTTGGAACTATGGCTACACCTTC.

The CDR3 DNA is TGTGCCAGCAGCTCCACCGGGGGAGCCGGGGAGCTGTTTTTT. Its translation is CASSSTGGAGELFF. The chain couples TRBV5-5 to TRBJ2-2; weak D call: TRBD2 (6 bases). Per germline, CDR1 SGHKS and CDR2 YYEKEE (reference sequence). The CDR3 is 14 amino acids. Between the trimmed V and J ends, which lost 3 bases and 6 bases, there was a span of 12 bases.

The CDR3 nucleotides are TGTGCCAGCAGTTTATCGAGTGGAACAGGGGGCAGATATGGCTACACCTTC. It translates to CASSLSSGTGGRYGYTF. V gene TRBV27 combines with J gene TRBJ1-2, with 9 bases that match TRBD1. This CDR3 has 17 residues. Germline V CDR1 and CDR2: MNHEY, SMNVEV (reference sequence). V gave up 0 bases and J gave up 5 bases; unmatched junction bases: 10.

The chain uses TRBV28 and TRBJ1-2; D is ambiguous. Germline lookup yields CDR1 MDHEN and CDR2 SYDVKM. This CDR3 contains 12 residues. Between the trimmed V and J ends, which lost 2 bases and 4 bases, there was a span of 5 bases. CDR3 sequence reads: CASSLNLYGYTF. The CDR3 DNA sequence: TGTGCCAGCAGTTTAAATCTCTATGGCTACACCTTC.

V usage is TRBV12-2 and J usage is TRBJ1-5; the DNA was not compared with TRBD1, the D call given in the table. TRBV12-2 is reported as a pseudogene. This CDR3 is 15 amino acids long. The CDR3 reads CASRLTNRGGQPQHF. Here the CDR3 DNA reads TGTGCAAGTCGCTTAACTAACAGGGGCGGTCAGCCCCAGCATTTT.

The rearrangement uses TRBV19 and TRBJ1-5; TRBD1 might be the D (6 bases). The CDR3 is made up of 14 amino acids. Trimming stripped 5 bases from V and 9 bases from J, with 17 bases between. Germline V gene sequence: CDR1 LNHDA, CDR2 SQIVND (reference sequence). CDR3 coding DNA: TGTGCCAGTAGTCCCGGGGGCAGTCAATTGCCCCAGCATTTT. This sequence encodes CASSPGGSQLPQHF.

V usage is TRBV7-8 and J usage is TRBJ1-1, with TRBD1 identical over 8 bases. This CDR3 has 14 amino acids. V lost 6 bases and J lost 5; bases outside the gene matches: 8. Per the germline V gene, CDR1 is SGHVS and CDR2 is FQNEAQ. DNA for the CDR3: TGTGCCAGCAGTCGGCAGGGGGCCCTGACTGAAGCTTTCTTT. Protein product: CASSRQGALTEAFF.

The chain couples TRBV11-1 to TRBJ2-3; 8 bases align to TRBD2. CDR3 length: 16 residues. CDR1 is SGHAT, CDR2 FQDESV, per germline (reference sequence). The junction had 6 bases not matched to a gene; V was cut back by 1 base and J by 3 bases. In DNA form, the CDR3 reads TGTGCCAGCAGCTTAGTAACTAGCGGAGATACAGATACGCAGTATTTT. Its translation is CASSLVTSGDTDTQYF.

The chain is built from TRBV14 and TRBJ1-6; 9 bases align to TRBD1. The CDR3 runs 15 residues. Trimming cost V 1 base and J 13 bases; bases outside gene matches: 8. Germline V CDR1 and CDR2: SGHDN, FVKESK. In DNA form, the CDR3 reads TGTGCCAGCAGCCAAGGTTGGGACAGGGAGTTTCCCCTCCACTTT. It codes for CASSQGWDREFPLHF.

The V gene is TRBV18, the J gene TRBJ1-3, with D possibly matching TRBD1 (5 bases). The ends were cut back, 5 bases at V and 0 bases at J, with 11 bases in the middle. Germline V gene data show CDR1 as KGHSH and CDR2 as LQKENI. The CDR3 covers 15 residues. Here the CDR3 DNA reads TGTGCCAGCTCATCTCAGGGCGGCTCTGGAAACACCATATATTTT. This sequence encodes CASSSQGGSGNTIYF.

This chain links TRBV10-2 with TRBJ1-1; D is perhaps TRBD1 (6 bases). The CDR3 is 14 residues long. Trimming removed 6 bases at V and 6 bases at J, with 17 bases between. CDR1 is WSHSY and CDR2 is SAAADI in the germline V gene. For the CDR3, the DNA is TGCGCCAGCAGAGTAAAAACAGGGTTTTCTGAAGCTTTCTTT. The encoded protein is CASRVKTGFSEAFF.

The chain is built from TRBV9 and TRBJ1-5; D gene unclear. CDR1 SGDLS and CDR2 YYNGEE come from the germline V gene. V lost 0 bases and J lost 2, with 6 bases in between. This CDR3 has 14 amino acids. The CDR3 nucleotides read TGTGCCAGCAGCGTAGACGGGGGCAATCAGCCCCAGCATTTT. This translates into CASSVDGGNQPQHF.

The chain has TRBV7-2 and TRBJ1-5; no firm D call. Between the trimmed V and J ends, which lost 6 bases and 3 bases, there was a span of 12 bases. CDR1 is SGHTA, CDR2 FQGNSA, per germline. The CDR3 totals 14 residues. Here the CDR3 reads CASSIDGDNQPQHF. The DNA of the CDR3 is TGTGCCAGCAGTATCGATGGGGACAATCAGCCCCAGCATTTT.

The V gene is TRBV28, the J gene TRBJ2-5; D not resolved. This CDR3 has 16 residues. Trimming shortened V by 1 base and J by 1 base, and 13 bases separated the two germline ends. The germline V gene has CDR1 MDHEN and CDR2 SYDVKM. The CDR3 bases are TGTGCCAGCAGTTTATACCCGAGAAGGGCCCAAGAGACCCAGTACTTC. Its protein is CASSLYPRRAQETQYF.

The V call is TRBV11-2, the J call TRBJ2-7; 9 bases agree with TRBD2. The CDR3 has 13 amino acids. The germline CDR1 and CDR2 sequences are SGHAT and FQNNGV. V lost 2 bases, J lost 5 bases, and 1 base stayed unmatched. The CDR3 spells CASSLPSGDEQYF. Here the CDR3 DNA reads TGTGCCAGCAGCTTACCTAGCGGGGACGAGCAGTACTTC.

The CDR3 loop reads CASSFLTSGGPDTQYF. The CDR3 region has the DNA TGTGCCAGCAGCTTTCTAACTAGCGGTGGGCCAGATACGCAGTATTTT. The chain has TRBV5-8 and TRBJ2-3, with 8 bases identical to TRBD2. Germline assignment: CDR1 SGHTS and CDR2 YDEGEE. CDR3 length: 16 amino acids. V was pared by 2 bases and J by 4 bases, with 9 bases of the junction left unmatched.

The gene calls are TRBV9 and TRBJ1-4; D is perhaps TRBD1 (5 bases). CDR3 size: 13 residues. Germline lookup yields CDR1 SGDLS and CDR2 YYNGEE. Trimming stripped 7 bases from V and 5 bases from J, with 12 bases between. CDR3 DNA: TGTGCCAGCGTAGACGGACAAAATGAAAAACTGTTTTTT. It codes for CASVDGQNEKLFF.

The chain combines TRBV12-5 with TRBJ2-5, with 7 bases that match TRBD2. CDR3 length equals 17 residues. Germline V gene sequence: CDR1 LGHNT, CDR2 FRNRAP. Trimming removed 5 bases from V and 3 bases from J; junction bases left unmatched: 15. This CDR3 reads CASGTWSSGAAKETQYF. The CDR3 DNA reads TGTGCTAGTGGTACCTGGTCTAGCGGAGCCGCTAAAGAGACCCAGTACTTC.

The CDR3 nucleotides are TGTGCCAGCAGCTCAAAGCGGGTTGCCACAGATACGCAGTATTTT. As protein: CASSSKRVATDTQYF. The chain combines TRBV7-9 with TRBJ2-3, with a possible D match to TRBD2 (6 bases). Looked up from germline, CDR1 is SEHNR and CDR2 is FQNEAQ (reference sequence). The length of the CDR3 is 15 residues. Trimming removed 4 bases at V and 2 bases at J, with 13 bases between.

V and J are TRBV4-2 and TRBJ2-3; 13 nucleotides line up with TRBD2. This CDR3 is 18 amino acids long. Germline-derived CDR1 and CDR2 are LGHNA and YNFKEQ. Germline trimming cut 5 bases from V and 0 bases from J; bases unmatched to any gene: 8. The CDR3 DNA sequence: TGTGCCAGCAGCTCCCGACTAGCGGGGGGAACTAGCACAGATACGCAGTATTTT. It yields the protein CASSSRLAGGTSTDTQYF.

This chain links TRBV7-2 with TRBJ2-7; 9 bases align to TRBD1. CDR1 is SGHTA, CDR2 FQGNSA, per germline. There are 15 residues in the CDR3. The ends lost 5 bases at V and 2 bases at J; junction bases unmatched: 7. The CDR3 here is CASSTGTGFPYEQYF. CDR3 in DNA: TGTGCCAGCAGCACCGGGACAGGGTTCCCCTACGAGCAGTACTTC.